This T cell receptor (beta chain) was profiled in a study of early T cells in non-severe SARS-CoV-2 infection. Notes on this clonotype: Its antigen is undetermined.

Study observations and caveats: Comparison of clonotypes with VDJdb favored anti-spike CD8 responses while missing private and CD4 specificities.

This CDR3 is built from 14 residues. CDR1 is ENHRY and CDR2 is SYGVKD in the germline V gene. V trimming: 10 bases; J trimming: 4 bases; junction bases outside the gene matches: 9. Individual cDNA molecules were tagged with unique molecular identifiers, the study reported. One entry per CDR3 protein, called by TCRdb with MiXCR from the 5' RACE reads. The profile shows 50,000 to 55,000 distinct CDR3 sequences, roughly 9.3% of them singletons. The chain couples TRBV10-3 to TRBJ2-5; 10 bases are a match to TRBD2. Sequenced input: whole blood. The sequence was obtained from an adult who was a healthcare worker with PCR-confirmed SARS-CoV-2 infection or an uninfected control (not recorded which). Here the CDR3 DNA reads TGTGCCACTTCTAGCGGGAGTAACCGAGAGACCCAGTACTTC. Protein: CATSSGSNRETQYF.